The 6 T cell receptor beta chains listed next were all sequenced from one sample in a study of Tregs in tolerant kidney transplant recipients. Their recognized antigens are unknown. This table comes from immunoSEQ multiplex PCR, and its TCRdb copy is limited to in-frame clones, with some not included. The sample yields more than 1,500 clones, around 75% seen once. The specimen was CD8+ T cells from blood cultured with allogeneic cells. Receptors originate from a human donor in good health.

This chain uses TRBV19 with TRBJ1-5, with 8 bases aligning to TRBD1. V was clipped by 0 bases and J by 5 bases; unmatched bases: 3. This CDR3 has 15 amino acids. Germline assignment: CDR1 LNHDA and CDR2 SQIVND (reference sequence). CDR3 coding DNA: TGTGCCAGTAGTATAGAGGACAGGGTTTATCAGCCCCAGCATTTT. Encoded protein: CASSIEDRVYQPQHF.

The chain combines TRBV9 with TRBJ1-1; D perhaps matches TRBD1 (5 bases). This CDR3 has 16 residues. V was cut by 2 bases and J by 1 base, with 15 bases left in between. Per the germline V gene, CDR1 is SGDLS and CDR2 is YYNGEE. The CDR3 DNA follows: TGTGCCAGCAGCGTGACTACCGGGACGGGGAACACTGAAGCTTTCTTT. Translation: CASSVTTGTGNTEAFF.

The chain recombines TRBV27 with TRBJ2-7; D tentatively fits TRBD1 or TRBD2 (5 bases each). The CDR3 contains 12 residues. Trimming pared 2 bases from V and 6 bases from J, leaving 8 bases between. Germline V gene lookup returns CDR1 MNHEY and CDR2 SMNVEV (reference sequence). CDR3 region: CASSLLGREQYF. CDR3 sequence (DNA): TGTGCCAGCAGTTTACTGGGACGCGAGCAGTACTTC.

The chain links TRBV27 to TRBJ2-7; a possible D gene is TRBD2 (6 bases). V was clipped by 3 bases and J by 3 bases, with 9 bases between them. CDR1 is MNHEY, CDR2 SMNVEV, per germline (reference sequence). The CDR3 is 13 amino acids. The CDR3 here is CASSFVGGYEQYF. Written as DNA, the CDR3 is TGTGCCAGCAGTTTTGTGGGAGGCTACGAGCAGTACTTC.

The rearrangement joins TRBV2 to TRBJ1-5; 7 nucleotides match TRBD1. The V segment lost 2 bases and the J segment 2 bases; nucleotides outside the gene matches: 9. In germline, CDR1 is SNHLY, CDR2 FYNNEI. CDR3 length: 17 amino acids. CDR3: CASSEPRDRGGNQPQHF. The DNA of the CDR3 is TGTGCCAGCAGTGAACCACGGGACAGAGGGGGCAATCAGCCCCAGCATTTT.

This clone was picked up one time. This chain joins TRBV5-1 and TRBJ2-1, with TRBD1 as a possible D gene (5 bases). CDR1 and CDR2 from the germline V gene are SGHRS and YFSETQ. V was trimmed by 1 base and J by 10 bases, leaving 12 bases between them. This CDR3 has 13 amino acids. The CDR3 DNA reads TGCGCCAGCAGCTTGTGGGTGGGGCGGGAGCAGTTCTTC. Translation: CASSLWVGREQFF.